Each of the 27 T cell receptor beta chains below was sequenced from the same sample in a study of blood T cells in healthy people across ages. Alongside a J-beta primer mix, a sample-barcoded 5' primer served in a second PCR lasting roughly 7 to 11 cycles. TCRdb used MiXCR to reprocess the 5' RACE reads, holding one entry per CDR3 protein. Here the sample spans almost 1 million distinct CDR3 sequences, 45% to 60% being singletons. Sequenced input: blood. These receptors all stem from a woman aged 60-75 years in good health.

The V and J genes are TRBV27 and TRBJ1-4; D unresolved. V lost 5 bases, J lost 8 bases, and 9 bases lay in between. Germline CDR1 is MNHEY and CDR2 is SMNVEV (reference sequence). CDR3 length: 12 amino acids. DNA for the CDR3: TGTGCCAGCAGTCTTCGGGTCGAAAAACTGTTTTTT. This translates into CASSLRVEKLFF.

This clonotype appeared a single time. CDR3 bases: TGTGCCAGCAGTGAATGGGGCGGGAGTAAGTATGAGCAGTTCTTC. Encoded protein: CASSEWGGSKYEQFF. The J gene is TRBJ2-1, the V gene TRBV6-1; 7 nucleotides match TRBD2. Germline lookup yields CDR1 MNHNS and CDR2 SASEGT. V gave up 2 bases and J gave up 8 bases; unmatched junction bases: 9. This CDR3 has 15 amino acids.

V gene TRBV20-1 combines with J gene TRBJ2-7; unclear D gene. The CDR3 consists of 14 residues. The germline CDR1 and CDR2 sequences are DFQATT and SNEGSKA (reference sequence). The V and J ends lost 6 bases and 0 bases respectively, with 15 bases between them. This chain's CDR3 is CSATPPSRSYEQYF. The CDR3 DNA follows: TGCAGTGCCACGCCTCCCTCCCGCTCCTACGAGCAGTACTTC.

Remarks on this clonotype: One base away lies a much larger clone, so this may be a sequencing read error. This sequence joins TRBV29-1 and TRBJ2-7; no reliable D call. The DNA end is more similar to TRBJ2-5, so the J call may be wrong. CDR1 and CDR2 from the germline V gene are SQVTM and ANQGSEA. The CDR3 runs 14 residues. CDR3 residues: CSIRLTDVRETQYF. The CDR3 bases are TGCAGCATTCGCCTTACAGATGTAAGGGAGACCCAGTACTTC.

The CDR3 region has the DNA TGTGCCAGCAGCGTAGACCTAGCGCGAACCTACGAGCAGTACTTC. Translation gives CASSVDLARTYEQYF. The chain couples TRBV28 to TRBJ2-7; TRBD2 might be the D (6 bases). Deletions cut 6 bases from V and 2 bases from J, with 17 bases between. The CDR3 spans 15 residues. Germline CDR1 and CDR2: MDHEN and SYDVKM.

The chain employs TRBV7-2 and TRBJ1-6, with D unclear. CDR1 is SGHTA and CDR2 is FQGNSA in the germline V gene. Trimming pared 2 bases from V and 8 bases from J, leaving 13 bases between. The CDR3 totals 15 residues. This CDR3 is CASSLSRRLYSPLHF. Here the CDR3 DNA reads TGTGCCAGCAGCTTAAGCAGGCGTCTCTATTCACCCCTCCACTTT.

This sequence joins TRBV27 and TRBJ2-1; TRBD1 agrees at 10 bases. The DNA end is more similar to TRBJ2-7, so the J call may be wrong. This CDR3 comprises 15 residues. Germline CDR1 and CDR2: MNHEY and SMNVEV (reference sequence). The CDR3 nucleotides are TGTGCCAGCAGTTTCAGACAGGGGGCCTACAATGAGCAGTACTTC. Encoded protein: CASSFRQGAYNEQYF.

This clonotype was seen a handful of times. The chain joins TRBV9 to TRBJ2-5, with 10 bases lining up with TRBD1. CDR3 length equals 16 residues. Germline CDR1 SGDLS, CDR2 YYNGEE. Losses at the gene ends were 3 bases for V and 2 bases for J; bases not matched to a gene: 7. The CDR3 nucleotides read TGTGCCAGCAGCGCCGGGACAGGGGTCGCTCAAGAGACCCAGTACTTC. This encodes CASSAGTGVAQETQYF.

This clonotype was seen repeatedly, ten times or more. The V call is TRBV20-1, the J call TRBJ2-5, with TRBD2 matching over 7 bases. This CDR3 spans 15 amino acids. The V and J ends lost 5 bases and 5 bases, in that order; junction bases with no gene match: 14. Germline V gene sequence: CDR1 DFQATT, CDR2 SNEGSKA (reference sequence). CDR3 in amino acids: CSAHPLAGVFETQYF. The CDR3 DNA sequence: TGCAGTGCTCACCCTCTTGCGGGAGTTTTCGAGACCCAGTACTTC.

V is TRBV28 and J is TRBJ2-7; TRBD2 is a possible D gene (6 bases). Germline assignment: CDR1 MDHEN and CDR2 SYDVKM. The CDR3 runs to 15 residues. Trimming cost V 6 bases and J 3 bases, with 18 bases left between them. The CDR3 DNA reads as TGTGCCAGCAGATACAAACGGGACTCGTTCTACGAGCAGTACTTC. This encodes CASRYKRDSFYEQYF.

V is TRBV4-1 and J is TRBJ2-3, with unresolved D. The V gene's germline CDR1 is MGHRA and CDR2 YSYEKL. V lost 0 bases, J lost 4 bases, and 14 bases lay in between. The length of the CDR3 is 16 residues. The CDR3 reads CASSQENRNGPDTQYF. The CDR3, as DNA: TGCGCCAGCAGCCAAGAGAACCGCAATGGCCCAGATACGCAGTATTTT.

This chain connects TRBV9 to TRBJ2-1; 12 bases are shared with TRBD2. This CDR3 is 15 amino acids long. Germline lookup yields CDR1 SGDLS and CDR2 YYNGEE. Trimming at V came to 1 base and at J to 9 bases, leaving 5 bases not matched to a gene. In DNA form, the CDR3 reads TGTGCCAGCAGCGTACTAGCGGGAGGGGGTGGTGAGCAGTTCTTC. The encoded protein is CASSVLAGGGGEQFF.

The gene calls are TRBV12-3 or TRBV12-4 and TRBJ1-1; possibly TRBD1 for D (5 bases). The CDR3 sequence is 12 residues long. V was clipped by 6 bases and J by 11 bases, with 16 bases between them. The DNA for the CDR3 is TGTGCCAGCAGCCCCGTGGGGGGGTGGGCTTTCTTT. Its translation: CASSPVGGWAFF.

The rearrangement uses TRBV7-8 and TRBJ2-1; D possibly matches TRBD1 or TRBD2 (5 bases each). This CDR3 comprises 16 residues. Between the trimmed V and J ends, which lost 2 bases and 8 bases, there was a span of 19 bases. Germline V gene sequence: CDR1 SGHVS, CDR2 FQNEAQ. CDR3 protein: CASSLSRIPGPHEQFF. As DNA, the CDR3 is TGTGCCAGCAGCTTATCCCGCATACCGGGACCCCATGAGCAGTTCTTC.

The chain uses TRBV7-9 and TRBJ2-5; D is ambiguous. The germline V and J ends were trimmed by 4 bases and 3 bases, with 6 bases remaining between them. Germline V gives CDR1 SEHNR, CDR2 FQNEAQ (reference sequence). The CDR3 is 12 residues long. CDR3 amino acids: CASSSGEETQYF. The CDR3 DNA follows: TGTGCCAGCAGCTCAGGAGAAGAGACCCAGTACTTC. The variable domain in full, with the rest retrieved from reference TRBV7-9 and TRBJ2-5, is DTGVSQNPRHKITKRGQNVTFRCDPISEHNRLYWYRQTLGQGPEFLTYFQNEAQLEKSRLLSDRFSAERPKGSFSTLEIQRTEQGDSAMYLCASSSGEETQYFGPGTRLLVL.

This clonotype was counted a few times. CDR3 sequence (DNA): TGTGCCAGCAGGCCCCGCCCTATTGGCACAGATACGCAGTATTTT. Amino acids: CASRPRPIGTDTQYF. The gene calls are TRBV28 and TRBJ2-3; D is unclear. This CDR3 is built from 15 residues. V shed 6 bases and J shed 1 base, with 14 bases lying between them. Germline V gene data show CDR1 as MDHEN and CDR2 as SYDVKM. The complete variable domain, with remaining parts taken from reference TRBV28 and TRBJ2-3, reads DVKVTQSSRYLVKRTGEKVFLECVQDMDHENMFWYRQDPGLGLRLIYFSYDVKMKEKGDIPEGYSVSREKKERFSLILESASTNQTSMYLCASRPRPIGTDTQYFGPGTRLTVL.

This clonotype occurred once. This sequence joins TRBV24-1 and TRBJ1-1, with D possibly matching TRBD1 (5 bases). CDR3 size: 13 residues. The germline CDR1 and CDR2 sequences are KGHDR and SFDVKD. Trimming cost V 2 bases and J 4 bases, with 7 bases left between them. The CDR3 loop is CATSDWRGTEAFF. The CDR3 nucleotides read TGTGCCACCAGTGATTGGAGGGGCACTGAAGCTTTCTTT.

This clonotype was detected a few times. The rearrangement links TRBV6-2 or TRBV6-3 to TRBJ2-7; 10 bases map to TRBD2. The germline V gene encodes CDR1 MNHEY and CDR2 SVGEGT. This CDR3 comprises 16 residues. The V segment lost 4 bases and the J segment 4 bases; nucleotides outside the gene matches: 10. The CDR3 DNA reads TGTGCCAGCAGTTTGCCCCAGCGGGAGGGCCGTTACGAGCAGTACTTC. It translates to CASSLPQREGRYEQYF.

The chain recombines TRBV28 with TRBJ2-1, with 12 bases identical to TRBD2. The CDR3 contains 17 residues. CDR1 is MDHEN, CDR2 SYDVKM, per germline. Unmatched junction bases numbered 4, after V lost 4 bases and J lost 0 bases. The CDR3 nucleotides read TGTGCCAGCAGTTGGGGACTAGCGGGCTACTCCTACAATGAGCAGTTCTTC. This gives the protein CASSWGLAGYSYNEQFF. Based on the CDR3 plus reference TRBV28 and TRBJ2-1, the full variable domain is DVKVTQSSRYLVKRTGEKVFLECVQDMDHENMFWYRQDPGLGLRLIYFSYDVKMKEKGDIPEGYSVSREKKERFSLILESASTNQTSMYLCASSWGLAGYSYNEQFFGPGTRLTVL.

The chain is built from TRBV6-6 and TRBJ2-6; 7 bases are a match to TRBD1. Trimming removed 7 bases from V and 0 bases from J; junction bases left unmatched: 6. The germline V gene has CDR1 MNHNY and CDR2 SVGAGI (reference sequence). The CDR3 covers 16 residues. The CDR3 coding sequence is TGTGCCAGCAACCATGGACAGGTCTCTGGGGCCAACGTCCTGACTTTC. It is translated as CASNHGQVSGANVLTF.

This clonotype was seen a handful of times. The rearrangement uses TRBV5-6 and TRBJ2-7, with TRBD1 identical over 7 bases. Germline V gene data show CDR1 as SGHDT and CDR2 as YYEEEE. Trimming removed 0 bases from V and 1 base from J; junction bases left unmatched: 4. There are 15 residues in the CDR3. The CDR3 DNA reads TGTGCCAGCAGCTTGGGCCAGGACAGGTCCTACGAGCAGTACTTC. Protein sequence: CASSLGQDRSYEQYF.

The chain is built from TRBV15 and TRBJ1-5; D unclear. Looked up from germline, CDR1 is LNHNV and CDR2 is YYDKDF (reference sequence). The CDR3 spans 12 residues. Trimming took 4 bases from V and 3 from J, leaving 4 bases between them. CDR3 DNA sequence: TGTGCCACCAGCAAAACCAATCAGCCCCAGCATTTT. Protein sequence: CATSKTNQPQHF. The full variable domain, with the rest looked up from reference TRBV15 and TRBJ1-5, is DAMVIQNPRYQVTQFGKPVTLSCSQTLNHNVMYWYQQKSSQAPKLLFHYYDKDFNNEADTPDNFQSRRPNTSFCFLDIRSPGLGDTAMYLCATSKTNQPQHFGDGTRLSIL.

This chain links TRBV30 with TRBJ2-3; weak D call: TRBD1 (5 bases). Trimming took 6 bases from V and 4 from J, leaving 14 bases between them. CDR1 GTSNPN and CDR2 SVGIG come from the germline V gene (reference sequence). This CDR3 has 13 amino acids. This CDR3 is CACLARGADTQYF. The CDR3 DNA sequence: TGTGCCTGCCTGGCAAGGGGCGCAGATACGCAGTATTTT.

Only a few counts were recorded for this clonotype. This chain links TRBV20-1 with TRBJ2-7, with D unresolved. Between the trimmed V and J ends, which lost 2 bases and 2 bases, there was a span of 4 bases. Germline V CDR1 and CDR2: DFQATT, SNEGSKA (reference sequence). The CDR3 runs to 11 residues. The chain's CDR3 is CSARKAYEQYF. Here the CDR3 DNA reads TGCAGTGCTAGAAAGGCCTACGAGCAGTACTTC.

This rearrangement joins TRBV5-1 to TRBJ2-1; 9 nucleotides line up with TRBD1. V gave up 3 bases and J gave up 10 bases; unmatched junction bases: 8. The CDR3 extends over 14 amino acids. The germline gives CDR1 SGHRS, CDR2 YFSETQ. The CDR3 region has the DNA TGCGCCAGCAGCTGGGACAGGGTTCGGAACGAGCAGTTCTTC. Its translation: CASSWDRVRNEQFF.

CDR3 DNA sequence: TGCAGTGCCAACGGGAGGGTAAATAATTCACCCCTCCACTTT. Residues: CSANGRVNNSPLHF. J is TRBJ1-6 and V is TRBV20-1, with no clear D. Looked up from germline, CDR1 is DFQATT and CDR2 is SNEGSKA (reference sequence). CDR3 length equals 14 residues. Trimming stripped 6 bases from V and 5 bases from J, with 14 bases between.

Comment on this clonotype: One end of the junction fails to match germline, which may point to a read error. The chain recombines TRBV28 with TRBJ2-5; D call uncertain. The assigned J gene may be wrong: the sequence end matches TRBJ2-7 better. CDR1 is MDHEN, CDR2 SYDVKM, per germline. This CDR3 region has 15 residues. The CDR3 sequence is CASSPTSTPSCEQYF. In DNA, the CDR3 is TGTGCCAGCAGCCCGACTTCGACCCCGTCCTGCGAGCAGTACTTC.